This is a list of T cell receptor beta chains from one sample in a study of CD8+CD57+ T cells in acquired aplastic anemia. TCRdb re-called the reads with MiXCR, one entry per CDR3 protein. Of about 190,000 distinct CDR3 sequences in the sample, roughly 56% were seen once. The specimen was sorted CD4+, CD8+, or CD8+CD57+ T cells (not recorded which) from PBMCs. The receptors were gathered from a human donor in good health, serving as a control. CDR3s include the opening cysteine and the closing phenylalanine or tryptophan. D genes are given only for firm matches. Some rows have no size entry. The others give once, few or many, or a class for an expanded clone.

d_call | j_call | v_call | clone_size | cdr3_nt | cdr3_aa
TRBD1 | TRBJ1-6 | TRBV3-1 | many | TGTGCCAGCAGCCAAGGGACAGGGGATTCACCCCTCCACTTT | CASSQGTGDSPLHF
TRBD2 | TRBJ2-7 | TRBV18 | . | TGTGCCAGCTCACCGTCAGCGGGGGGGCAGGAAGAGCAGTACTTC | CASSPSAGGQEEQYF
. | TRBJ1-6 | TRBV25-1 | . | TGTGCCAGCAGTGAATACCCCGATTCACCCCTCCACTTT | CASSEYPDSPLHF
TRBD1 | TRBJ2-5 | TRBV3-1 | . | TGTGCCAGCTGCACAGACAGGGGCGAGACCCAGTACTTC | CASCTDRGETQYF
TRBD1 | TRBJ1-2 | TRBV20-1 | few | TGCAGTGCTCGGACAGGGGGCAGTGGCTACACCTTC | CSARTGGSGYTF
. | TRBJ1-1 | TRBV14 | . | TGTGCCAGCAGCCCCCAGGAGGACAGGAACACTGAAGCTTTCTTT | CASSPQEDRNTEAFF
. | TRBJ1-3 | TRBV29-1 | . | TGCAGCGTCGGGGCAGCTGGAGACACCATATATTTT | CSVGAAGDTIYF
. | TRBJ1-1 | TRBV7-9 | . | TGTGCCAGCAGCTTAGCGGGCAGAGAGACCGGTGAAGCTTTCTTT | CASSLAGRETGEAFF
TRBD2 | TRBJ2-7 | TRBV2 | . | TGTGCCAGCAGTGTCGAGCGGGGGGCGGCGGGGTACGAGCAGTACTTC | CASSVERGAAGYEQYF
. | TRBJ1-2 | TRBV11-2 | many | TGTGCCAGCAGCTTAGCAGGAAACTATGGCTACACCTTC | CASSLAGNYGYTF
TRBD1 | TRBJ2-7 | TRBV29-1 | once | TGCAGCGTTGAGATGGACAGGGGGTACGAGCGGTACTTC | CSVEMDRGYERYF
TRBD1 | TRBJ1-2 | TRBV20-1 | . | TGCAGTGCTTCGCCTTTAGGGACAGGGTCCACCTTC | CSASPLGTGSTF
TRBD1 | TRBJ1-2 | TRBV6-6 | . | TGTGCCAGCAGTTACAAGACAGGGAGCAGCTATGGCTACACCTTC | CASSYKTGSSYGYTF
. | TRBJ1-1 | TRBV7-2 | many | TGTGCCAGCAGCCCCGACACAGAAGCTTTCTTT | CASSPDTEAFF
. | TRBJ1-6 | TRBV9 | . | TGTGCCAGCAGCCCGCCGGGGGGCGGAAATTCACCCCTCCACTTT | CASSPPGGGNSPLHF
. | TRBJ1-1 | TRBV4-2 | many | TGTGCCAGCAGCGACACGGGTAAGGGACGTGGTCGTCAAATGAACACTGAAGCTTTCTTT | CASSDTGKGRGRQMNTEAFF
TRBD1 | TRBJ1-5 | TRBV20-1 | . | TGCAGTTTCACTCGCGGGACAGGGGGCCGGCCCCAGCATTTT | CSFTRGTGGRPQHF
. | TRBJ2-7 | TRBV20-1 | . | TGCAGTGCAAGGACTACTAGCTCCTACGAGCAGTACTTC | CSARTTSSYEQYF
. | TRBJ2-3 | TRBV6-1 | many | TGTGCCAGCAGTGAACCGAGACTCTACGATACGCAGTATTTT | CASSEPRLYDTQYF
TRBD2 | TRBJ2-1 | TRBV2 | . | TGTGCCAGCAGGACCCGACTAGCGGGGCCCAATGAGCAGTTCTTC | CASRTRLAGPNEQFF
. | TRBJ2-3 | TRBV9 | . | TGTGCCAGCAGCTTAGGGCAGTTGGGTACGCAGTATTTT | CASSLGQLGTQYF
TRBD2 | TRBJ2-1 | TRBV11-2 | many | TGTGCCAGCAGCTCACAGGGTAGCGGGGGGCGGAATGAGCAGTTCTTC | CASSSQGSGGRNEQFF
. | TRBJ2-2 | TRBV12-3/TRBV12-4 | many | TGTGCCAGCAGTCCAGGGGTTACCGGGGAGCTGTTTTTT | CASSPGVTGELFF
TRBD1 | TRBJ1-1 | TRBV19 | . | TGTGCCAGTAGGGACAGGGGCAAGAGCACTGAAGCTTTCTTT | CASRDRGKSTEAFF
. | TRBJ2-7 | TRBV10-1 | . | TGCGCCAGCAGTGAGTTGGTGGCCAGGGGCTCCTACGAGCAGTACTTC | CASSELVARGSYEQYF
. | TRBJ2-1 | TRBV19 | many | TGTGCCAGTAGTTTTAGCGACTCCTACAATGAGCAGTTCTTC | CASSFSDSYNEQFF
. | TRBJ1-1 | TRBV29-1 | . | TGCAGCGTTGCGGGACACCCCGGGGGAAACACTGAAGCTTTCTTT | CSVAGHPGGNTEAFF
. | TRBJ2-3 | TRBV4-3 | many | TGCGCCAGCAGCCAAGATCCGGGGTCTAAGGGGGATACGCAGTATTTT | CASSQDPGSKGDTQYF
. | TRBJ1-2 | TRBV29-1 | . | TGCAGCGTAGGGCGGGGTGGAAGCTCCTACACCTTC | CSVGRGGSSYTF
. | TRBJ1-1 | TRBV2 | once | TGTGCCGGCAGTTCTCAGGGTCGGAACACTGAAGCTTTCTTT | CAGSSQGRNTEAFF
TRBD1 | TRBJ1-5 | TRBV2 | . | TGTGCCAGCAGGAGGGGTTTCCAGGGGGCTCTGGGTCAGCCCCAGCATTTT | CASRRGFQGALGQPQHF
TRBD2 | TRBJ2-2 | TRBV7-9 | many | TGTGCCAGCAGCTCCAGACTAGCGGGGGACACCGGGGAGCTGTTTTTT | CASSSRLAGDTGELFF
. | TRBJ2-2 | TRBV11-2 | many | TGTGCCAGCAGCCCCCGATTGGGGACCTTGAACACCGGGGAGCTGTTTTTT | CASSPRLGTLNTGELFF
. | TRBJ2-1 | TRBV5-6 | . | TGTGCCAGCAGCTCGTGGGGCTCCTACAATGAGCAGTTCTTC | CASSSWGSYNEQFF
. | TRBJ2-7 | TRBV7-7 | few | TGTGCTAGCAGCTCGGGACTGTCCTACGAGCAGTACTTC | CASSSGLSYEQYF
TRBD1 | TRBJ2-4 | TRBV7-6 | . | TGTGCCACCAGCCCAGCAGGGGGTACGGACATTCAGTACTTC | CATSPAGGTDIQYF
. | TRBJ2-7 | TRBV9 | many | TGTGCCAGCAGCGTAGAGGTCGGATCCTACGAGCAGTACTTC | CASSVEVGSYEQYF
. | TRBJ1-4 | TRBV10-3 | many | TGTGCCATCAGTGGGGGCGAAAAACTGTTTTTT | CAISGGEKLFF
. | TRBJ1-5 | TRBV5-6 | once | TGTGCCAGCAGCTCCGCAGATGGGGAACAGCCCCAGCATTTT | CASSSADGEQPQHF
TRBD1 | TRBJ1-2 | TRBV14 | . | TGTGCCAGCAGCCAAGATCAAGGGGGCGTTGGCTACACCTTC | CASSQDQGGVGYTF
. | TRBJ2-3 | TRBV12-3/TRBV12-4 | many | TGTGCCAGCAGTCCGCTGACGGGGCCCACAGATACGCAGTATTTT | CASSPLTGPTDTQYF
. | TRBJ2-7 | TRBV2 | . | TGTGCCAGCGGGATCGCCTACGAGCAGTACTTC | CASGIAYEQYF
. | TRBJ2-3 | TRBV29-1 | many | TGCAGCGTTGTGTTGTGGGACGGCACAGATACGCAGTATTTT | CSVVLWDGTDTQYF
TRBD2 | TRBJ2-2 | TRBV7-3 | . | TGTGCCAGCAGCTTGATAGCGGGGACCGAGAACACCGGGGAGCTGTTTTTT | CASSLIAGTENTGELFF
. | TRBJ1-6 | TRBV19 | . | TGTGCCACCAACCAGGGCCGGGGACCCCTCCACTTT | CATNQGRGPLHF
TRBD2 | TRBJ2-5 | TRBV11-2 | . | TGTGCCAGCAGCCCGAAACGACTAGCGGGGTACAAGGAGGAGACCCAGTACTTC | CASSPKRLAGYKEETQYF
TRBD1 | TRBJ2-7 | TRBV15 | . | TGTGCCACCAGCACGTTCGGGACAGGGAACGACGAGCAGTACTTC | CATSTFGTGNDEQYF
TRBD2 | TRBJ2-2 | TRBV12-3/TRBV12-4 | many | TGTGCCAGCAGCTACGACTCGTGGCTAGCGGGGGGCGCGAACACCGGGGAGCTGTTTTTT | CASSYDSWLAGGANTGELFF
. | TRBJ2-7 | TRBV19 | once | TGTGCCAGTAGTAAGGCAGAGAACCTCATCTACGAGCAGTACTTC | CASSKAENLIYEQYF
. | TRBJ2-3 | TRBV9 | . | TGTGCCAGCAGCCCTCTGGACGGGCAAACAGATACGCAGTATTTT | CASSPLDGQTDTQYF
TRBD1 | TRBJ1-1 | TRBV29-1 | . | TGCAGCGTTGTGGGGACAGCGAACACTGAAGCTTTCTTT | CSVVGTANTEAFF
. | TRBJ1-1 | TRBV3-1 | many | TGTGCCAGCAGCCAACAGGGGACCGCGCGGGAAGCTTTCTTT | CASSQQGTAREAFF
TRBD2 | TRBJ2-7 | TRBV20-1 | few | TGCAGTGCTAGAGATACTAGCGGTCTTTACGAGCAGTACTTC | CSARDTSGLYEQYF
TRBD1 | TRBJ2-7 | TRBV10-2 | few | TGCGCCAGCAACGCCGGGACAGGGGGAATTTCAGACTCCTACGAGCAGTACTTC | CASNAGTGGISDSYEQYF
. | TRBJ1-5 | TRBV7-8 | many | TGTGCCAGCAGCCAAGGGGCAGGGTATAGCAATCAGCCCCAGCATTTT | CASSQGAGYSNQPQHF
TRBD2 | TRBJ2-7 | TRBV7-3 | many | TGTGCCAGCAGGACCTGGGAAGGGCGGGGGGGACGGGGCTCCTACGAGCAGTACTTC | CASRTWEGRGGRGSYEQYF
TRBD2 | TRBJ2-3 | TRBV7-3 | many | TGTGCCAGCAGCTTAAGTCCTAGCGGGGTCACAGATACGCAGTATTTT | CASSLSPSGVTDTQYF
TRBD1 | TRBJ2-7 | TRBV6-1 | once | TGTGCCAGCAATGCGGGGCCCACTCCCGGGACAGGGGTCTCCTACGAGCAGTACTTC | CASNAGPTPGTGVSYEQYF
. | TRBJ2-7 | TRBV5-5 | . | TGTGCCAGCAGCCGGCAGGTTTCCTACGAGCAGTACTTC | CASSRQVSYEQYF
TRBD1 | TRBJ2-5 | TRBV7-8 | many | TGTGCCAGCAGCTCTTCTCCATCCGGGACAGGGTCCGAGACCCAGTACTTC | CASSSSPSGTGSETQYF